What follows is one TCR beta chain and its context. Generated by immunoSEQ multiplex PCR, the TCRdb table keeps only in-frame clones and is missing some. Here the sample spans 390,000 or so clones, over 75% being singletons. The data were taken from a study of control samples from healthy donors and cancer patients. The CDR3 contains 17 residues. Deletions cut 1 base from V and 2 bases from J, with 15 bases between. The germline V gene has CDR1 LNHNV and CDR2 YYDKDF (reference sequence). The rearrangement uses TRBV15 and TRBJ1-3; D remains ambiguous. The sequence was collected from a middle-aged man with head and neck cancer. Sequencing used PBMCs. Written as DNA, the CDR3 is TGTGCCACCAGCAGAGGTGGCACCCCTGGGCCTGGAAACACCATATATTTT. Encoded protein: CATSRGGTPGPGNTIYF.